What follows describes a single T cell receptor (beta chain). This CDR3 is built from 15 residues. Germline V gene lookup returns CDR1 MNHNY and CDR2 SVGAGI (reference sequence). V lost 1 base, J lost 4 bases, and 3 bases stayed unmatched. This sample is drawn from a study of blood T cell repertoires in COVID-19. About the research overall: Some COVID-19 samples were acute and others convalescent; all came from the United States, Italy and Spain. PBMCs, B-cell-depleted T cells, or T cells were the source of the cDNA or gDNA that made up the material.

In the original analysis: Amplification with reference gene primers provided the estimates of nucleated cell counts. Using immunoSEQ multiplex PCR, the repertoire was profiled, and TCRdb retains in-frame clones only, with some absent. From that table come the V and J calls and clone size; the DNA was used to work out D and trimming. This table holds 100,000 to 120,000 clones, approximately 80% found once. The rearrangement uses TRBV6-6 and TRBJ2-2, with TRBD1 identical over 7 bases. The TCR sequence derives from a woman in her seventies with acute or convalescent COVID-19. Sequencing was done on a sample of peripheral blood. Here the CDR3 reads CASSYWDSTTGELFF. In DNA form, the CDR3 reads TGTGCCAGCAGTTACTGGGACAGCACCACCGGGGAGCTGTTTTTT.